This TCR beta chain was captured by sequencing in a study of T cell changes during pregnancy in multiple sclerosis. CDR1 LNHDA and CDR2 SQIVND come from the germline V gene (reference sequence). The trim removed 2 bases at V and 4 bases at J, leaving 6 bases unmatched. This CDR3 region has 15 residues. Assay: immunoSEQ multiplex PCR; the TCRdb copy retains only in-frame clones and omits some. Among about 50,000 clones listed, about 90% were seen once. This clone is a singleton in its sample. The chain uses TRBV19 and TRBJ2-3, with 7 bases identical to TRBD2. This TCR derives from a female donor with multiple sclerosis, enrolled in a pregnancy study. Sequenced here: CD4+ T cells from peripheral blood mononuclear cells, sampled in the second trimester of pregnancy. The CDR3 sequence: CASSINPTSADTQYF. In DNA, the CDR3 is TGTGCCAGTAGTATAAACCCCACTAGCGCAGATACGCAGTATTTT.